This T cell receptor beta chain was observed in a study of T cells in Graves' hyperthyroidism and ophthalmopathy. Amplification yielded TCR beta CDR3 regions, with RNA transcripts as the source. The TCR CDR3 first-round RT-PCR relied on the HTBI primer set. TCRdb re-called the multiplex PCR reads through MiXCR, storing one row per CDR3 protein. The table shows approximately 700,000 distinct CDR3 sequences, with approximately 42% occurring only once. Whole-study findings and limits: The model's output predicted ophthalmopathy at a median of 6.5 months prior to onset. In the analysis, a 13 V-J model separated ophthalmopathy from stable hyperthyroidism. Most thyroid clonotypes expanded above 0.001 were also detected in blood.

V was pared by 6 bases and J by 0 bases, with 10 bases between. In germline, CDR1 is ENHRY, CDR2 SYGVKD. This CDR3 has 14 amino acids. This clonotype was picked up a small number of times. Antigen unknown. The sequenced material came from peripheral blood or thyroid tissue (not recorded which). The TCR comes from an adult man with Graves' disease, either hyperthyroidism or ophthalmopathy (not recorded which). The gene calls are TRBV10-3 and TRBJ2-3; D is ambiguous. The CDR3 region has the DNA TGTGCCATCAGAGCTCCGGAAAGCACAGATACGCAGTATTTT. Translating it yields CAIRAPESTDTQYF.